This entry concerns a single T cell receptor (beta chain). Sequenced by immunoSEQ multiplex PCR; TCRdb stores in-frame clones only, minus some. This table holds under 2,000,000 clones, over 85% found once. This entry belongs to a study of shared clonotypes between healthy human individuals. CDR3 size: 15 residues. V gave up 10 bases and J gave up 6 bases; unmatched junction bases: 16. Germline V gene data show CDR1 as MGHDK and CDR2 as SYGVNS. Naive CD8 cells comprised CD45RO-negative, CCR7-positively selected cells, excluding terminally differentiated effector memory CD45RA+ cells. The clonotype originates from a young man in good health. The chain couples TRBV25-1 to TRBJ2-7; TRBD1 matches at 9 bases. Sequencing was performed on naive CD8+ T cells sorted from blood. CDR3 in amino acids: CATSYTGTGYSEQYF. The CDR3 nucleotides are TGTGCCACCTCTTACACTGGGACAGGGTATTCCGAGCAGTACTTC.